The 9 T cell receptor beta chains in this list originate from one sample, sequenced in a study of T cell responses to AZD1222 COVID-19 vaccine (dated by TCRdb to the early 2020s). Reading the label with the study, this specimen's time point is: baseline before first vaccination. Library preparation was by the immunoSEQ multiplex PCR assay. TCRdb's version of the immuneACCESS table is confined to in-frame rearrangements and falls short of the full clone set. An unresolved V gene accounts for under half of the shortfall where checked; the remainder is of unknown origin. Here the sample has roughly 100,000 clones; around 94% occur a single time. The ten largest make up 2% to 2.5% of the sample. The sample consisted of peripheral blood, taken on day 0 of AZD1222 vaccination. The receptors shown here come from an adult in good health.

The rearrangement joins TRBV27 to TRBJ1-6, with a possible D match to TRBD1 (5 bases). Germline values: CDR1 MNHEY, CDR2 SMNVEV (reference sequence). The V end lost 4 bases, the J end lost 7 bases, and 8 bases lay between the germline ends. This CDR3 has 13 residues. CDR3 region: CASSSGFNSPLHF. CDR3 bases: TGTGCCAGCAGTTCAGGGTTCAATTCACCCCTCCACTTT.

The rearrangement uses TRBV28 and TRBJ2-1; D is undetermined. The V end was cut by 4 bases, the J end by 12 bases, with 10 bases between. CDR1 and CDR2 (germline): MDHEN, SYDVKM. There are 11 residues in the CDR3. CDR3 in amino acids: CASSSPGGQFF. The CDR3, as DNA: TGTGCCAGCAGTTCCCCCGGCGGGCAGTTCTTC.

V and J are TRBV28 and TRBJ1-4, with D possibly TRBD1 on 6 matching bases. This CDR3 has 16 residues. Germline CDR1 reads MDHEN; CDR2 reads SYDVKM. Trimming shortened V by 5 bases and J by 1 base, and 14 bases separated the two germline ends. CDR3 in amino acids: CASSLQDSLTNEKLFF. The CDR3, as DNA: TGTGCCAGCAGTCTCCAGGACAGTCTAACTAATGAAAAACTGTTTTTT.

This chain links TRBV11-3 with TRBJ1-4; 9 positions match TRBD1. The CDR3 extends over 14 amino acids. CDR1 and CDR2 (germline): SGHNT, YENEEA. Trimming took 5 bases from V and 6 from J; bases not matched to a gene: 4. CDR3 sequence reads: CASSPRTGDEKLFF. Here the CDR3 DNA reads TGTGCCAGCAGCCCGAGGACAGGGGATGAAAAACTGTTTTTT. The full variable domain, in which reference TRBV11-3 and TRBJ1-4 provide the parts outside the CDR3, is EAGVVQSPRYKIIEKKQPVAFWCNPISGHNTLYWYLQNLGQGPELLIRYENEEAVDDSQLPKDRFSAERLKGVDSTLKIQPAELGDSAVYLCASSPRTGDEKLFFGSGTQLSVL.

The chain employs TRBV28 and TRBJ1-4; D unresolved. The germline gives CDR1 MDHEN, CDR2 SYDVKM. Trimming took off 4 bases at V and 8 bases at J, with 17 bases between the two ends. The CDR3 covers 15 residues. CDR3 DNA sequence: TGTGCCAGCAGTTCCAAACGCAGAGGAATAGAAAAACTGTTTTTT. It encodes CASSSKRRGIEKLFF.

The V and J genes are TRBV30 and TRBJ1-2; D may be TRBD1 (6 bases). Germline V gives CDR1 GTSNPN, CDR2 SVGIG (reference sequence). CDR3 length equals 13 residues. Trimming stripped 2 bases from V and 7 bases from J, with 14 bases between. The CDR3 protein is CAWSFTGFGGYTF. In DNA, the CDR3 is TGTGCCTGGAGTTTTACAGGGTTTGGTGGCTACACCTTC.

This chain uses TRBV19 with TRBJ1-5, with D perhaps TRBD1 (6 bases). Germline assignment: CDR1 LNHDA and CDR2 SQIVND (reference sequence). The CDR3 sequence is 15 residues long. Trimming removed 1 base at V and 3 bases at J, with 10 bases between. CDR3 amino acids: CASSIGQGINQPQHF. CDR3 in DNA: TGTGCCAGTAGTATAGGGCAGGGGATCAATCAGCCCCAGCATTTT.

The CDR3, as DNA: TGCGCCAGCAGCAACGGAAACACCGGGGAGCTGTTTTTT. This translates into CASSNGNTGELFF. The rearrangement links TRBV5-1 to TRBJ2-2; D is ambiguous. Trimming removed 4 bases from V and 2 bases from J, with 6 bases in between. The CDR3 loop spans 13 amino acids. CDR1 and CDR2 (germline): SGHRS, YFSETQ.

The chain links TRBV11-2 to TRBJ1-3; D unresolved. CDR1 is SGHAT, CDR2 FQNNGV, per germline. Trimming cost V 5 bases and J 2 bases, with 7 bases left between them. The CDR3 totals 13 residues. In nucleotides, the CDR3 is TGTGCCAGCAGCCTTTATGCTGGAAACACCATATATTTT. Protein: CASSLYAGNTIYF.